The clone carrying this T cell receptor (beta chain) was counted only a few times. Its matching antigen is unknown. The CDR3 length is 12 residues. Germline V gene data show CDR1 as MNHEY and CDR2 as SVGEGT. Deletions cut 6 bases from V and 2 bases from J, with 8 bases between. This entry belongs to a study of T cell responses to AZD1222 COVID-19 vaccine. Profiling relied on immunoSEQ multiplex PCR, and the TCRdb table lists in-frame clones only, not all of them. The sample includes 120,000 to 150,000 clones, around nine tenths of them seen just once. Study findings and constraints: Most donors were white British, females outnumbered males, and clonal diversity was possibly underestimated.

The specimen comprised peripheral blood, sampled 28 days after the second AZD1222 dose. This receptor was obtained from an adult who received the AZD1222 COVID-19 vaccine. The V and J genes are TRBV6-2 or TRBV6-3 and TRBJ2-7, with D unresolved. The CDR3, as DNA: TGTGCCAGCAGCTCCAATCCCTACGAGCAGTACTTC. Its translation: CASSSNPYEQYF.